The 30 T cell receptor beta chains below come from one sample, sequenced in a study of beta chain features in type 1 diabetes. Notes on the study in general: TCRB CDR3s from Type 1 diabetes patients were moderately but significantly shorter in all four CD4+ subsets.

What these receptors recognize is not known. All of the isolated RNA was reverse transcribed, so expressed TCRB transcripts were sequenced. Method: immunoSEQ multiplex PCR; TCRdb's copy keeps in-frame clones and lacks some. The table shows a few hundred thousand clones, with approximately 15% occurring only once. The sequenced material came from naive CD4+ T cells from blood. Receptor source: a man aged 30-40 years with type 1 diabetes.

The count of this clone is one. The V and J genes are TRBV6-6 and TRBJ2-3; tentatively, D is TRBD2 (6 bases). Looked up from germline, CDR1 is MNHNY and CDR2 is SVGAGI (reference sequence). V lost 0 bases, J lost 2 bases, and 9 bases lay in between. The CDR3 consists of 15 residues. CDR3 DNA: TGTGCCAGCAGTTACTCAGGAGGGTCCACAGATACGCAGTATTTT. Translating gives CASSYSGGSTDTQYF.

The rearrangement uses TRBV30 and TRBJ1-5; 10 nucleotides line up with TRBD1. Germline CDR1 GTSNPN, CDR2 SVGIG (reference sequence). Trimming at V came to 1 base and at J to 5 bases, leaving 2 bases not matched to a gene. The CDR3 contains 14 residues. CDR3: CAWSGQGAYQPQHF. The CDR3 nucleotides are TGTGCCTGGAGTGGACAGGGGGCTTATCAGCCCCAGCATTTT.

This clone showed up just a few times. The gene calls are TRBV28 and TRBJ2-4; 8 bases match TRBD1. This CDR3 is built from 14 residues. Losses at the gene ends were 8 bases for V and 6 bases for J; bases not matched to a gene: 9. Germline V gene lookup returns CDR1 MDHEN and CDR2 SYDVKM. The DNA of the CDR3 is TGTGCCAGCGAGGGACCCAGGGGGCGAAACATTCAGTACTTC. This gives the protein CASEGPRGRNIQYF. The complete variable domain, with remaining parts taken from reference TRBV28 and TRBJ2-4, reads DVKVTQSSRYLVKRTGEKVFLECVQDMDHENMFWYRQDPGLGLRLIYFSYDVKMKEKGDIPEGYSVSREKKERFSLILESASTNQTSMYLCASEGPRGRNIQYFGAGTRLSVL.

V and J are TRBV19 and TRBJ1-5; 8 bases map to TRBD1. With V trimmed by 5 bases and J by 2 bases, 8 bases remained unmatched. Germline V lookup: CDR1 LNHDA, CDR2 SQIVND (reference sequence). This CDR3 spans 16 amino acids. The CDR3 nucleotides read TGTGCCAGTAGTCGGCAGGGGGCAGGTGGCAATCAGCCCCAGCATTTT. Protein product: CASSRQGAGGNQPQHF.

This clone was counted only a few times. The chain is built from TRBV29-1 and TRBJ2-3; no reliable D call. This CDR3 is 12 amino acids long. Germline V lookup: CDR1 SQVTM, CDR2 ANQGSEA. V was shortened by 2 bases and J by 1 base, with 4 bases between the two germline ends. In DNA form, the CDR3 reads TGCAGCGTTGAATTAGGCACAGATACGCAGTATTTT. Protein sequence: CSVELGTDTQYF.

The chain employs TRBV5-1 and TRBJ2-1; 11 bases line up with TRBD2. Losses at the gene ends were 2 bases for V and 3 bases for J; bases not matched to a gene: 4. This CDR3 has 16 amino acids. Germline assignment: CDR1 SGHRS and CDR2 YFSETQ. The CDR3 loop is CASSFSLAGDYNEQFF. The CDR3 nucleotides read TGCGCCAGCAGCTTCTCACTAGCGGGAGACTACAATGAGCAGTTCTTC.

This clone has just a few counts. This chain links TRBV29-1 with TRBJ2-7, with no clear D. CDR3 length equals 12 residues. Germline assignment: CDR1 SQVTM and CDR2 ANQGSEA. Trimming removed 2 bases at V and 1 base at J, with 6 bases between. CDR3 sequence reads: CSVEKESYEQYF. The CDR3 nucleotides read TGCAGCGTTGAAAAGGAGTCCTACGAGCAGTACTTC.

The chain uses TRBV18 and TRBJ2-1; 8 nucleotides align to TRBD1. Germline CDR1 KGHSH, CDR2 LQKENI. V dropped 8 bases and J dropped 2; count of bases not matched to a gene: 8. CDR3 length: 15 amino acids. The CDR3 nucleotides are TGTGCCAGCGCAGGGGACAGGAAGACCTACAATGAGCAGTTCTTC. Encoded protein: CASAGDRKTYNEQFF. Drawing the rest from reference TRBV18 and TRBJ2-1, the complete variable domain is NAGVMQNPRHLVRRRGQEARLRCSPMKGHSHVYWYRQLPEEGLKFMVYLQKENIIDESGMPKERFSAEFPKEGPSILRIQQVVRGDSAAYFCASAGDRKTYNEQFFGPGTRLTVL.

The V gene is TRBV29-1, the J gene TRBJ1-2; no firm D call. The CDR3 loop spans 15 amino acids. Germline loops: CDR1 SQVTM, CDR2 ANQGSEA. V dropped 1 base and J dropped 4 bases, with 16 bases sitting between them. CDR3: CSVEGLHVGGYGYTF. The CDR3 region has the DNA TGCAGCGTTGAAGGACTTCACGTAGGTGGCTATGGCTACACCTTC. The full variable domain, in which reference TRBV29-1 and TRBJ1-2 provide the parts outside the CDR3, is SAVISQKPSRDICQRGTSLTIQCQVDSQVTMMFWYRQQPGQSLTLIATANQGSEATYESGFVIDKFPISRPNLTFSTLTVSNMSPEDSSIYLCSVEGLHVGGYGYTFGSGTRLTVV.

This chain connects TRBV5-1 to TRBJ2-5, with D perhaps matching TRBD2 (5 bases). The germline V gene encodes CDR1 SGHRS and CDR2 YFSETQ. This CDR3 region has 13 residues. Trimming pared 5 bases from V and 5 bases from J, leaving 13 bases between. The CDR3 protein is CASRSGLEETQYF. Here the CDR3 DNA reads TGCGCCAGCAGGAGCGGCTTGGAGGAGACCCAGTACTTC.

The gene calls are TRBV2 and TRBJ1-1; D unclear. The ends were cut back, 4 bases at V and 7 bases at J, with 13 bases in the middle. The CDR3 loop spans 13 amino acids. CDR1 and CDR2 from the germline V gene are SNHLY and FYNNEI. CDR3 bases: TGTGCCAGCAGTGTCCTCTGGCGGAGTGAAGCTTTCTTT. Its translation: CASSVLWRSEAFF.

The CDR3 DNA sequence: TGTGCCAGCACCCCGAGCGGGTACACAGATACGCAGTATTTT. Its translation: CASTPSGYTDTQYF. The chain has TRBV9 and TRBJ2-3, with D possibly TRBD2 on 6 matching bases. The CDR3 runs to 14 residues. Between the trimmed V and J ends, which lost 6 bases and 2 bases, there was a span of 13 bases. Germline V lookup: CDR1 SGDLS, CDR2 YYNGEE. Full variable domain (rest looked up from reference TRBV9 and TRBJ2-3): DSGVTQTPKHLITATGQRVTLRCSPRSGDLSVYWYQQSLDQGLQFLIQYYNGEERAKGNILERFSAQQFPDLHSELNLSSLELGDSALYFCASTPSGYTDTQYFGPGTRLTVL.

In DNA, the CDR3 is TGTGCCAGCAGCTTAGCGTTTGGGGGGGATAGCAATCAGCCCCAGCATTTT. It specifies CASSLAFGGDSNQPQHF. The rearrangement links TRBV7-9 to TRBJ1-5; the D gene is possibly TRBD1 (5 bases). Trimming shortened V by 0 bases and J by 0 bases, and 12 bases separated the two germline ends. The CDR3 is made up of 17 amino acids. Germline V gives CDR1 SEHNR, CDR2 FQNEAQ (reference sequence).

This clone appeared a few times. This sample also contains other DNA sequences that code for the same CDR3. V and J are TRBV19 and TRBJ2-7, with a possible D match to TRBD2 (5 bases). The CDR3 covers 12 residues. Germline CDR1 and CDR2: LNHDA and SQIVND (reference sequence). The V gene lost 4 bases and the J gene lost 4 bases, with 8 bases spanning the gap. CDR3: CASSNRGYEQYF. The DNA for the CDR3 is TGTGCCAGTAGTAACCGGGGTTACGAGCAGTACTTC.

The rearrangement joins TRBV5-6 to TRBJ1-2, with D maybe TRBD1 (5 bases). Trimming stripped 4 bases from V and 8 bases from J, with 9 bases between. The CDR3 loop spans 11 amino acids. Germline V gives CDR1 SGHDT, CDR2 YYEEEE. As DNA, the CDR3 is TGTGCCAGCAGCCAAAAGGGGGGCTACACCTTC. Its translation: CASSQKGGYTF.

This clone was detected a few times. The genes are TRBV6-5 and TRBJ1-1, with 8 bases identical to TRBD1. The junction had 5 bases not matched to a gene; V was cut back by 5 bases and J by 3 bases. Germline V lookup: CDR1 MNHEY, CDR2 SVGAGI. This CDR3 has 14 residues. CDR3 residues: CASSLDREDTEAFF. Here the CDR3 DNA reads TGTGCCAGCAGTCTGGACAGGGAGGACACTGAAGCTTTCTTT.

The chain uses TRBV11-2 and TRBJ1-2; D gene ambiguous. The CDR3 has 14 residues. The germline CDR1 and CDR2 sequences are SGHAT and FQNNGV. Trimming pared 1 base from V and 0 bases from J, leaving 6 bases between. CDR3 bases: TGTGCCAGCAGCTTAGTTCCAGCTAACTATGGCTACACCTTC. Amino acids: CASSLVPANYGYTF.

This chain links TRBV6-1 with TRBJ1-5; 10 nucleotides agree with TRBD1. Germline-derived CDR1 and CDR2 are MNHNS and SASEGT. The CDR3 runs 14 residues. The V and J ends lost 7 bases and 5 bases, in that order; junction bases with no gene match: 5. The CDR3 loop reads CASNSGTGDQPQHF. The CDR3 DNA is TGTGCCAGCAACTCCGGGACAGGGGATCAGCCCCAGCATTTT.

This clone was detected a few times. The gene calls are TRBV7-2 and TRBJ2-5, with 13 bases matching TRBD2. Per germline, CDR1 SGHTA and CDR2 FQGNSA. V gave up 6 bases and J gave up 3 bases; unmatched junction bases: 7. CDR3 length: 16 amino acids. CDR3 protein: CASRLGLAGAEETQYF. DNA of the CDR3: TGTGCCAGCAGGCTCGGACTAGCGGGAGCTGAAGAGACCCAGTACTTC.

V is TRBV27 and J is TRBJ2-1; D is uncertain. CDR3 size: 14 residues. The ends were cut back, 8 bases at V and 4 bases at J, with 15 bases in the middle. Germline CDR1 MNHEY, CDR2 SMNVEV (reference sequence). The CDR3 loop is CASYGGYPYNEQFF. The CDR3 DNA follows: TGTGCCAGCTATGGCGGCTACCCTTACAATGAGCAGTTCTTC.

This clone appeared a few times. The chain has TRBV7-9 and TRBJ2-7; D may be TRBD2 (6 bases). From germline, CDR1 is SEHNR and CDR2 FQNEAQ (reference sequence). This CDR3 comprises 14 residues. The germline V and J ends were trimmed by 5 bases and 3 bases, with 14 bases remaining between them. The CDR3 is CASSGDFSGYEQYF. DNA for the CDR3: TGTGCCAGCAGCGGGGACTTCTCAGGCTACGAGCAGTACTTC.

This clone came up a few times. Other DNA sequences from this sample encode an identical CDR3 as well. This rearrangement joins TRBV19 to TRBJ2-1; D may be TRBD1 (5 bases). CDR3 length equals 12 residues. The V gene lost 4 bases and the J gene lost 6 bases, with 7 bases spanning the gap. CDR1 LNHDA and CDR2 SQIVND come from the germline V gene (reference sequence). CDR3 protein: CASSTRGNEQFF. For the CDR3, the DNA is TGTGCCAGTAGTACTAGGGGCAATGAGCAGTTCTTC.

This clone has just a few counts. The chain carries TRBV4-1 and TRBJ2-7, with a possible D match to TRBD2 (6 bases). Germline V CDR1 and CDR2: MGHRA, YSYEKL. The CDR3 length is 16 residues. Trimming left V 3 bases short and J 4 bases short, with 19 bases between. The CDR3 reads CASSHPGRLPSYEQYF. As DNA, the CDR3 is TGCGCCAGCAGCCATCCGGGGAGGCTTCCCTCGTACGAGCAGTACTTC.

This clone was counted a few times. The gene calls are TRBV6-1 and TRBJ2-7; no clear D. V was trimmed by 5 bases and J by 3 bases, leaving 11 bases between them. The CDR3 spans 13 residues. CDR1 is MNHNS, CDR2 SASEGT, per germline. This CDR3 is CASSLPTHYEQYF. The CDR3 nucleotides read TGTGCCAGCAGTCTCCCGACTCACTACGAGCAGTACTTC.

The V call is TRBV7-2, the J call TRBJ1-4, with a possible D match to TRBD1 (5 bases). CDR3 length: 14 amino acids. The V gene's germline CDR1 is SGHTA and CDR2 FQGNSA. With 5 bases removed from V and 7 bases from J, the gap between germline ends came to 14 bases. CDR3 residues: CASSRPGLGEKLFF. The CDR3 DNA is TGTGCCAGCAGCCGTCCAGGGTTGGGTGAAAAACTGTTTTTT.

CDR3 residues: CASSEYTGLNTEAFF. The DNA of the CDR3 is TGTGCCAGCAGTGAATATACAGGGTTGAACACTGAAGCTTTCTTT. The chain couples TRBV25-1 to TRBJ1-1; maybe TRBD1 (6 bases). Germline V gives CDR1 MGHDK, CDR2 SYGVNS. The CDR3 extends over 15 amino acids. With 0 bases removed from V and 0 bases from J, the gap between germline ends came to 8 bases.

The table lists this clone with a few counts. Here the CDR3 reads CASSPSTGGHGYTF. The CDR3 DNA reads as TGTGCCAGCTCACCGTCGACAGGGGGCCATGGCTACACCTTC. This rearrangement joins TRBV18 to TRBJ1-2; TRBD1 matches 10 bases. The V and J ends lost 3 bases and 6 bases, in that order; junction bases with no gene match: 4. Per the germline V gene, CDR1 is KGHSH and CDR2 is LQKENI. This CDR3 has 14 amino acids.

A few counts support this clone. This chain uses TRBV2 with TRBJ1-5, with TRBD1 matching 10 bases. The CDR3 consists of 15 residues. CDR1 and CDR2 from the germline V gene are SNHLY and FYNNEI. The V gene end was trimmed by 4 bases and the J gene end by 6 bases; junction bases not matched to a gene: 6. DNA for the CDR3: TGTGCCAGCAGTGCGGAGACAGGGGGCGGTCAGCCCCAGCATTTT. The encoded protein is CASSAETGGGQPQHF.

A few counts support this clone. This rearrangement joins TRBV2 to TRBJ1-1; D is perhaps TRBD1 (6 bases). The CDR3 spans 15 residues. Trimming pared 6 bases from V and 5 bases from J, leaving 19 bases between. Germline V lookup: CDR1 SNHLY, CDR2 FYNNEI. The CDR3 protein is CASRYQSAGDTEAFF. CDR3 in DNA: TGTGCCAGCAGGTACCAAAGTGCAGGGGATACTGAAGCTTTCTTT.

This clone came up a few times. The V gene is TRBV6-4, the J gene TRBJ2-3; no reliable D call. V was trimmed by 3 bases and J by 5 bases, leaving 9 bases between them. The length of the CDR3 is 13 residues. CDR1 and CDR2 from the germline V gene are MRHNA and SNTAGT. The CDR3 DNA reads as TGTGCCAGCAGTGAGCGGATTCAAGATACGCAGTATTTT. Translated, it gives CASSERIQDTQYF.